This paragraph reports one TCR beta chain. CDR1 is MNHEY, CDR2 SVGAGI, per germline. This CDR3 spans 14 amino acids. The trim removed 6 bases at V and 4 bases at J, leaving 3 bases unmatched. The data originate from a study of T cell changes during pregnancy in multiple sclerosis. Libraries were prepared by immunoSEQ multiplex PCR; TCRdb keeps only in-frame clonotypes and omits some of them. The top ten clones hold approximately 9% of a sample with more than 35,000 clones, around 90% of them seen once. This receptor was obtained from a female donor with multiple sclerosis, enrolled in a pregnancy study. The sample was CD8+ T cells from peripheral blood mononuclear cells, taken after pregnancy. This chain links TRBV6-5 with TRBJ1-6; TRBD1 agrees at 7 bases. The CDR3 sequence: CASRGGQYNSPLHF. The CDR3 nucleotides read TGTGCCAGCAGAGGGGGACAGTATAATTCACCCCTCCACTTT.